This entry lists 7 T cell receptor beta chains sequenced from one sample in a study of follicular helper T cells after annual influenza vaccination. Here immunoSEQ multiplex PCR was the method, and the copy in TCRdb shows in-frame clones only, minus some. The sample contains fewer than 9,000 clones, 65% to 90% of which appear only once. Sample time point: 2014-2015 season, pre-vaccination. The input for sequencing was CXCR5+ CD38- circulating T follicular helper cells from blood, taken on the day of influenza vaccination. Subset specified: circulating Tfh, non-naive CD4+CXCR5+PD-1+ (ICOS+CD38+ or ICOS-CD38-). The receptor source for this set is an adult who received the influenza vaccine.

The rearrangement links TRBV7-2 to TRBJ2-7; D is undetermined. The CDR3 is made up of 12 amino acids. V lost 2 bases to trimming and J lost 0 bases, with 2 bases between them. CDR1 and CDR2 from the germline V gene are SGHTA and FQGNSA. In DNA, the CDR3 is TGTGCCAGCAGCTTATCCTCCTACGAGCAGTACTTC. Encoded protein: CASSLSSYEQYF.

A few counts support this clone. J is TRBJ2-3 and V is TRBV10-1; D is possibly TRBD1 (6 bases). The CDR3 runs 14 residues. V was clipped by 6 bases and J by 4 bases, with 14 bases between them. CDR1 is WNHNN and CDR2 is SYGVQD in the germline V gene (reference sequence). The CDR3 loop reads CASSDSTGSDTQYF. The CDR3 DNA is TGCGCCAGCAGCGATTCAACAGGGTCAGATACGCAGTATTTT.

CDR3 sequence (DNA): TGTGCCAGCACAAGAGCAGACACTGAAGCTTTCTTT. Translating gives CASTRADTEAFF. This chain uses TRBV2 with TRBJ1-1, with D hard to call. The germline gives CDR1 SNHLY, CDR2 FYNNEI. The V end lost 7 bases, the J end lost 3 bases, and 9 bases lay between the germline ends. CDR3 length equals 12 residues.

The chain has TRBV11-3 and TRBJ2-5, with D possibly being TRBD1 (5 bases). The J call is doubtful: the DNA matches TRBJ2-7 better. From germline, CDR1 is SGHNT and CDR2 YENEEA. This CDR3 has 14 residues. The CDR3 protein is CASSSRQSPYEQYF. CDR3 nucleotide sequence: TGTGCCAGCAGCTCCAGACAGAGCCCTTACGAGCAGTACTTC.

The chain combines TRBV27 with TRBJ1-2, with D possibly TRBD1 on 5 matching bases. Trimming cost V 3 bases and J 5 bases, with 16 bases left between them. Germline CDR1 is MNHEY and CDR2 is SMNVEV (reference sequence). The CDR3 is 15 amino acids. The CDR3 here is CASSFQAGSAYGYTF. The CDR3, as DNA: TGTGCCAGCAGTTTTCAAGCAGGGTCGGCTTATGGCTACACCTTC.

V usage is TRBV29-1 and J usage is TRBJ1-1, with 8 bases matching TRBD1. After removal of 8 bases from V and 3 bases from J, the junction contained 8 bases not matched to a gene. Germline values: CDR1 SQVTM, CDR2 ANQGSEA. CDR3 size: 13 residues. CDR3 bases: TGCAGCACCAACCCGGACAGGGACACTGAAGCTTTCTTT. This codes for CSTNPDRDTEAFF.

This chain links TRBV4-2 with TRBJ2-5; tentative D call: TRBD2 (6 bases). The CDR3 length is 15 residues. Between the trimmed V and J ends, which lost 5 bases and 2 bases, there was a span of 15 bases. The germline V gene encodes CDR1 LGHNA and CDR2 YNFKEQ. CDR3: CASSKTSMGQETQYF. CDR3 nucleotide sequence: TGTGCCAGCAGCAAAACTAGCATGGGACAAGAGACCCAGTACTTC.